A single sample gave rise to the 23 T cell receptor beta chains below, sequenced in a study of blood T cell repertoires in COVID-19. Sequencing used immunoSEQ multiplex PCR; TCRdb keeps in-frame clones, though not all of them. The repertoire includes roughly 100,000 clones, about 80% of them detected once, and approximately 3.4% sits in the top ten. Sequences were obtained from peripheral blood. The source of these receptors is an elderly woman with active or convalescent COVID-19.

The rearrangement joins TRBV14 to TRBJ2-1; D gene uncertain. This CDR3 comprises 15 residues. V dropped 0 bases and J dropped 9 bases, with 15 bases sitting between them. Germline V gives CDR1 SGHDN, CDR2 FVKESK. The CDR3 protein is CASSQDGKKAAEQFF. The CDR3 region has the DNA TGTGCCAGCAGCCAAGACGGCAAGAAGGCGGCTGAGCAGTTCTTC.

V is TRBV19 and J is TRBJ1-4, with 9 bases that match TRBD1. Trimming took 5 bases from V and 1 from J; bases not matched to a gene: 8. CDR3 size: 17 residues. CDR1 and CDR2 (germline): LNHDA, SQIVND (reference sequence). The DNA of the CDR3 is TGTGCCAGTAGTCCCGCACAGGGGGCAAGAACTAATGAAAAACTGTTTTTT. It codes for CASSPAQGARTNEKLFF.

This clone turned up a few times. The chain links TRBV6-2 or TRBV6-3 to TRBJ2-1; the match to TRBD2 covers 14 bases. V dropped 0 bases and J dropped 3; count of bases not matched to a gene: 1. The germline V gene has CDR1 MNHEY and CDR2 SVGEGT. This CDR3 has 17 amino acids. The CDR3 protein is CASSYSGLAGVYNEQFF. In DNA, the CDR3 is TGTGCCAGCAGTTACTCGGGACTAGCGGGAGTCTACAATGAGCAGTTCTTC.

The genes are TRBV11-3 and TRBJ2-1; TRBD2 matches 10 bases. V was clipped by 8 bases and J by 4 bases; unmatched bases: 8. Germline assignment: CDR1 SGHNT and CDR2 YENEEA. This CDR3 comprises 15 residues. The chain's CDR3 is CASSTRTSGYNEQFF. Here the CDR3 DNA reads TGTGCCAGCTCGACCAGGACTAGCGGTTACAATGAGCAGTTCTTC.

This chain links TRBV15 with TRBJ2-5; 10 bases are a match to TRBD2. Germline V gives CDR1 LNHNV, CDR2 YYDKDF (reference sequence). This CDR3 is built from 16 residues. With 0 bases clipped from V and 5 bases from J, the junction kept 6 bases outside the gene matches. The CDR3 region is CATSRELAGGWETQYF. CDR3 in DNA: TGTGCCACCAGCAGAGAATTAGCGGGGGGCTGGGAGACCCAGTACTTC.

As for this clone: Its ends do not fully match the called genes, so a read error is possible. Other DNA sequences from this sample encode an identical CDR3 as well. The chain links TRBV9 to TRBJ1-2, with TRBD1 as a possible D gene (5 bases). Germline lookup yields CDR1 SGDLS and CDR2 YYNGEE. The CDR3 is made up of 15 amino acids. In nucleotides, the CDR3 is TGTGCCAGCAGCCCTCGCGACGCAGGGAACTATGGCTATACCTTC. It specifies CASSPRDAGNYGYTF.

V usage is TRBV19 and J usage is TRBJ2-7; 9 nucleotides agree with TRBD1. Germline V gene lookup returns CDR1 LNHDA and CDR2 SQIVND (reference sequence). CDR3 length: 20 residues. The V and J ends lost 4 bases and 5 bases, in that order; junction bases with no gene match: 24. CDR3 loop: CASSRAAGTPPGQGLNEQYF. The CDR3 coding sequence is TGTGCCAGTAGTAGGGCGGCGGGCACCCCACCCGGACAGGGGCTTAACGAGCAGTACTTC.

The chain uses TRBV5-1 and TRBJ2-7, with 8 bases identical to TRBD2. Germline V gene data show CDR1 as SGHRS and CDR2 as YFSETQ. This CDR3 has 14 residues. V shed 4 bases and J 4 bases; nucleotides not matched to a gene: 7. The CDR3 loop is CASSTLAGSYEQYF. As DNA, the CDR3 is TGCGCCAGCAGCACCTTAGCGGGAAGTTACGAGCAGTACTTC.

CDR3 in amino acids: CASSLPRLGTDTQYF. Here the CDR3 DNA reads TGTGCCAGCAGTCTCCCAAGACTAGGCACAGATACGCAGTATTTT. This sequence joins TRBV28 and TRBJ2-3; D possibly corresponds to TRBD2 (6 bases). Germline-derived CDR1 and CDR2 are MDHEN and SYDVKM. Trimming removed 5 bases at V and 1 base at J, with 13 bases between. The CDR3 contains 15 residues.

The chain combines TRBV27 with TRBJ2-7, with TRBD1 matching over 8 bases. CDR3 length: 16 residues. V gave up 2 bases and J gave up 3 bases; unmatched junction bases: 9. Germline V gives CDR1 MNHEY, CDR2 SMNVEV (reference sequence). This CDR3 is CASSLGSPGGGYEQYF. CDR3 nucleotides: TGTGCCAGCAGTTTAGGAAGCCCAGGGGGCGGCTACGAGCAGTACTTC.

This clone was counted ten times or more. The CDR3: CASMRQVYGANVLTF. Written as DNA, the CDR3 is TGTGCCAGTATGCGACAGGTATATGGGGCCAACGTCCTGACTTTC. The chain uses TRBV19 and TRBJ2-6, with D perhaps TRBD1 (6 bases). This CDR3 has 15 residues. Germline V gene sequence: CDR1 LNHDA, CDR2 SQIVND (reference sequence). V lost 7 bases and J lost 3, with 13 bases in between.

This clone has a handful of counts. This chain connects TRBV30 to TRBJ2-7, with D uncertain. V was pared by 1 base and J by 7 bases, with 8 bases between. CDR1 GTSNPN and CDR2 SVGIG come from the germline V gene (reference sequence). This CDR3 region has 11 residues. CDR3 coding DNA: TGTGCCTGGAGTGCGTCCGTAGAGCAGTACTTC. Its translation: CAWSASVEQYF.

The chain couples TRBV19 to TRBJ1-2, with unresolved D. The CDR3 runs 13 residues. Germline V gene sequence: CDR1 LNHDA, CDR2 SQIVND (reference sequence). The V end lost 0 bases, the J end lost 2 bases, and 4 bases lay between the germline ends. The CDR3 spells CASSIESNYGYTF. The CDR3 DNA reads TGTGCCAGTAGTATAGAGTCAAACTATGGCTACACCTTC.

The chain has TRBV19 and TRBJ2-5; TRBD1 agrees at 7 bases. In germline, CDR1 is LNHDA, CDR2 SQIVND (reference sequence). V dropped 0 bases and J dropped 5; count of bases not matched to a gene: 6. The CDR3 sequence is 15 residues long. The CDR3 loop is CASSIEGNRGETQYF. CDR3 in DNA: TGTGCCAGTAGTATAGAAGGGAACAGGGGCGAGACCCAGTACTTC.

This chain uses TRBV30 with TRBJ1-4; 7 positions agree with TRBD1. This CDR3 is 16 amino acids long. J was trimmed by 4 bases and V by 2 bases; bases with no gene match: 10. CDR1 GTSNPN and CDR2 SVGIG come from the germline V gene (reference sequence). Written as DNA, the CDR3 is TGTGCCTGGAGTACCCCTAGGGGGCTCGGTAATGAAAAACTGTTTTTT. Encoded protein: CAWSTPRGLGNEKLFF.

Only one count was recorded for this clone. V and J are TRBV19 and TRBJ1-1; weak D call: TRBD1 (6 bases). CDR3 length: 14 amino acids. Germline lookup yields CDR1 LNHDA and CDR2 SQIVND (reference sequence). V was shortened by 3 bases and J by 3 bases, with 11 bases between the two germline ends. CDR3 sequence (DNA): TGTGCCAGTAGTATCGGGGGGGCGGACACTGAAGCTTTCTTT. Translating it yields CASSIGGADTEAFF.

The gene calls are TRBV28 and TRBJ1-1, with 8 bases lining up with TRBD1. CDR1 MDHEN and CDR2 SYDVKM come from the germline V gene. The V gene end was trimmed by 5 bases and the J gene end by 2 bases; junction bases not matched to a gene: 7. The CDR3 covers 15 residues. In DNA form, the CDR3 reads TGTGCCAGCAGTCTCCCCGGGACAGGTAACACTGAAGCTTTCTTT. This encodes CASSLPGTGNTEAFF.

This clone was seen only a few times. Here the CDR3 reads CASSPKRENTGELFF. The CDR3, as DNA: TGTGCCAGCAGCCCCAAGCGGGAAAACACCGGGGAGCTGTTTTTT. The V gene is TRBV7-9, the J gene TRBJ2-2; 7 bases are shared with TRBD2. This CDR3 contains 15 residues. Germline CDR1 reads SEHNR; CDR2 reads FQNEAQ (reference sequence). After removal of 5 bases from V and 2 bases from J, the junction contained 5 bases not matched to a gene.

This clone showed up just a few times. The chain uses TRBV7-2 and TRBJ1-3; D remains ambiguous. CDR1 is SGHTA, CDR2 FQGNSA, per germline. V was shortened by 5 bases and J by 0 bases, with 14 bases between the two germline ends. The CDR3 is 16 residues long. The CDR3 sequence: CASSLSGRSSGNTIYF. As DNA, the CDR3 is TGTGCCAGCAGCCTAAGCGGGCGCAGCTCTGGAAACACCATATATTTT.

The chain is built from TRBV7-2 and TRBJ2-1; 7 positions match TRBD2. J lost 4 bases, V lost 2 bases, and 5 bases had no gene match. The germline gives CDR1 SGHTA, CDR2 FQGNSA. This CDR3 contains 15 residues. CDR3 loop: CASSLRGEPYNEQFF. CDR3 bases: TGTGCCAGCAGCTTACGGGGGGAACCGTACAATGAGCAGTTCTTC.

This clone has only a few counts. The V gene is TRBV10-3, the J gene TRBJ2-6; tentative D call: TRBD2 (6 bases). The V and J ends lost 4 bases and 3 bases respectively, with 7 bases between them. Germline V gives CDR1 ENHRY, CDR2 SYGVKD. The length of the CDR3 is 14 residues. The chain's CDR3 is CAISGAGGANVLTF. The CDR3 DNA is TGTGCCATCAGTGGAGCGGGTGGGGCCAACGTCCTGACTTTC.

This clone is a singleton in its sample. The rearrangement joins TRBV18 to TRBJ2-3; TRBD2 matches 7 bases. The CDR3 has 14 residues. CDR1 is KGHSH and CDR2 is LQKENI in the germline V gene. V gave up 2 bases and J gave up 1 base; unmatched junction bases: 0. CDR3 in DNA: TGTGCCAGCTCACCAGCGGGGGGCACAGATACGCAGTATTTT. Residues: CASSPAGGTDTQYF.

V is TRBV10-3 and J is TRBJ1-1; TRBD1 agrees at 11 bases. Germline-derived CDR1 and CDR2 are ENHRY and SYGVKD. The CDR3 is 14 amino acids. The J segment lost 4 bases and the V segment lost 4 bases, leaving 2 bases of the junction unmatched. The CDR3 DNA reads as TGTGCCATCAGTGGGGACAGGGGGGGCACTGAAGCTTTCTTT. As protein: CAISGDRGGTEAFF.